One sample yielded the 27 T cell receptor beta chains listed below, sequenced in a study of Ad26.COV2.S vaccination and SARS-CoV-2 variants. Assay used: immunoSEQ multiplex PCR; TCRdb lists only in-frame clones, some missing. The table records roughly 700,000 clones, approximately 88% of them present only once. Treatment: around 19 received Ad26.COV2.S at low or high dose, single or two shots; 5 received placebo; per-sample allocation not given. Samples were taken on day 63 after the first vaccine or placebo injection. The sequences come from peripheral blood, collected in a trial of Ad26.COV2.S vaccine versus placebo. The receptor set was obtained from a person aged 18-65 years who received the Ad26.COV2.S COVID-19 vaccine or a placebo.

The J gene is TRBJ2-1, the V gene TRBV7-2; possible D gene TRBD1, 5 bases. The CDR3 is 14 amino acids. The V and J ends lost 5 bases and 4 bases respectively, with 12 bases between them. Germline values: CDR1 SGHTA, CDR2 FQGNSA. For the CDR3, the DNA is TGTGCCAGCAGCCAGACAGCCCAATACAATGAGCAGTTCTTC. As protein: CASSQTAQYNEQFF.

This chain joins TRBV5-1 and TRBJ2-5; 7 nucleotides line up with TRBD2. The V gene's germline CDR1 is SGHRS and CDR2 YFSETQ. The length of the CDR3 is 15 residues. The trim removed 2 bases at V and 2 bases at J, leaving 6 bases unmatched. In nucleotides, the CDR3 is TGCGCCAGCAGCTTATCGGGAGGACGTCAAGAGACCCAGTACTTC. Residues: CASSLSGGRQETQYF.

The chain couples TRBV7-8 to TRBJ2-5; D not certain. This CDR3 comprises 13 residues. Germline V gene sequence: CDR1 SGHVS, CDR2 FQNEAQ. Trimming pared 6 bases from V and 2 bases from J, leaving 10 bases between. The CDR3 region has the DNA TGTGCCAGCAGTCGAAGTAGGCAAGAGACCCAGTACTTC. It translates to CASSRSRQETQYF.

This chain uses TRBV30 with TRBJ2-7; tentatively, D is TRBD2 (7 bases). This CDR3 contains 16 residues. V was trimmed by 1 base and J by 3 bases, leaving 19 bases between them. Germline CDR1 GTSNPN, CDR2 SVGIG (reference sequence). The CDR3, as DNA: TGTGCCTGGAGTGCCATTGGGGGGGGCAGTAGCTACGAGCAGTACTTC. Translation: CAWSAIGGGSSYEQYF.

The rearrangement links TRBV25-1 to TRBJ2-7; TRBD1 or TRBD2 may be the D gene (7 bases each). Germline CDR1 and CDR2: MGHDK and SYGVNS. The CDR3 spans 13 residues. V dropped 10 bases and J dropped 5 bases, with 18 bases sitting between them. The CDR3 nucleotides read TGTGCCACCCAGATGACAGGGAGGGACGAGCAGTACTTC. It yields the protein CATQMTGRDEQYF.

The genes are TRBV5-6 and TRBJ2-3, with D possibly being TRBD2 (5 bases). Germline-derived CDR1 and CDR2 are SGHDT and YYEEEE. The CDR3 extends over 16 amino acids. V lost 6 bases and J lost 2, with 19 bases in between. The DNA of the CDR3 is TGTGCCAGCACCCAGCGGTCTGTTAGAATCACAGATACGCAGTATTTT. Its protein is CASTQRSVRITDTQYF.

The rearrangement joins TRBV24-1 to TRBJ2-5; D remains unclear. Germline lookup yields CDR1 KGHDR and CDR2 SFDVKD. This CDR3 spans 17 amino acids. V was shortened by 1 base and J by 2 bases, with 16 bases between the two germline ends. Written as DNA, the CDR3 is TGTGCCACCAGTGATTTTACGGGTACTATAAAGCAAGAGACCCAGTACTTC. Protein sequence: CATSDFTGTIKQETQYF.

The CDR3 sequence is CASSFEGPYEQYF. CDR3 bases: TGTGCCAGCAGTTTTGAGGGTCCCTACGAGCAGTACTTC. The chain recombines TRBV27 with TRBJ2-7; D might be TRBD2 (5 bases). Germline V gives CDR1 MNHEY, CDR2 SMNVEV (reference sequence). Trimming removed 3 bases at V and 2 bases at J, with 8 bases between. The CDR3 extends over 13 amino acids.

The chain uses TRBV7-9 and TRBJ1-6; 9 bases line up with TRBD1. The germline CDR1 and CDR2 sequences are SEHNR and FQNEAQ (reference sequence). The CDR3 contains 17 residues. V shed 2 bases, J shed 9 bases, and the junction held 11 bases outside the gene matches. In nucleotides, the CDR3 is TGTGCCAGCAGCTTAACGACCGGGACAGGGTTCGGTTCACCCCTCCACTTT. Translated, it gives CASSLTTGTGFGSPLHF.

This chain connects TRBV5-1 to TRBJ1-2, with D possibly TRBD1 on 6 matching bases. This CDR3 comprises 14 residues. The V end was cut by 0 bases, the J end by 8 bases, with 14 bases between. Germline V gene sequence: CDR1 SGHRS, CDR2 YFSETQ. The CDR3 coding sequence is TGCGCCAGCAGCTTGGCCAACGGGGGGCAGGGCTACACCTTC. It encodes CASSLANGGQGYTF.

This rearrangement joins TRBV7-8 to TRBJ2-6, with D hard to call. Germline V CDR1 and CDR2: SGHVS, FQNEAQ. This CDR3 region has 18 residues. Trimming left V 3 bases short and J 0 bases short, with 15 bases between. CDR3 amino acids: CASSFRAWVLSGANVLTF. The CDR3 bases are TGTGCCAGCAGCTTCCGGGCGTGGGTCCTCTCTGGGGCCAACGTCCTGACTTTC.

V usage is TRBV5-6 and J usage is TRBJ1-4, with D uncertain. CDR1 and CDR2 (germline): SGHDT, YYEEEE. This CDR3 is built from 14 residues. V gave up 3 bases and J gave up 7 bases, with 13 bases separating them. CDR3 loop: CASSSWALPEKLFF. As DNA, the CDR3 is TGTGCCAGCAGCTCCTGGGCCCTACCTGAAAAACTGTTTTTT. Full variable domain (missing parts from reference TRBV5-6 and TRBJ1-4): DAGVTQSPTHLIKTRGQQVTLRCSPKSGHDTVSWYQQALGQGPQFIFQYYEEEERQRGNFPDRFSGHQFPNYSSELNVNALLLGDSALYLCASSSWALPEKLFFGSGTQLSVL.

This clone was found once. The chain employs TRBV7-8 and TRBJ2-7; tentative D call: TRBD2 (6 bases). This CDR3 region has 14 residues. Trimming took 5 bases from V and 4 from J, leaving 15 bases between them. Germline V gene lookup returns CDR1 SGHVS and CDR2 FQNEAQ. For the CDR3, the DNA is TGTGCCAGCAGCCGGAGGGGAAATCAGTACGAGCAGTACTTC. The encoded protein is CASSRRGNQYEQYF.

This clone was counted a few times. The chain combines TRBV12-3 or TRBV12-4 with TRBJ2-3; weak D call: TRBD1 (5 bases). Trimming stripped 6 bases from V and 4 bases from J, with 8 bases between. The CDR3 runs to 12 residues. DNA of the CDR3: TGTGCCAGCAGGGGGCGCGCAGATACGCAGTATTTT. Its protein product is CASRGRADTQYF.

This clone was seen just once. The V and J genes are TRBV6-5 and TRBJ1-1, with D possibly being TRBD1 (6 bases). V was trimmed by 6 bases and J by 1 base, leaving 15 bases between them. CDR1 is MNHEY, CDR2 SVGAGI, per germline. This CDR3 spans 15 amino acids. The chain's CDR3 is CASSDVTGGNTEAFF. The CDR3 DNA follows: TGTGCCAGCAGCGATGTGACAGGTGGGAACACTGAAGCTTTCTTT.

Of note for this clone: Distinct nucleotide sequences in the sample also encode this CDR3. This sequence joins TRBV5-1 and TRBJ2-7, with D perhaps given as TRBD1 or TRBD2 (6 bases each). This CDR3 has 12 amino acids. Germline V CDR1 and CDR2: SGHRS, YFSETQ. V dropped 2 bases and J dropped 6 bases, with 9 bases sitting between them. CDR3: CASSLQGGEQYF. The CDR3 DNA reads TGCGCCAGCAGCTTACAGGGAGGCGAGCAGTACTTC.

The rearrangement joins TRBV19 to TRBJ2-7, with D unclear. CDR1 and CDR2 from the germline V gene are LNHDA and SQIVND (reference sequence). Between the trimmed V and J ends, which lost 5 bases and 0 bases, there was a span of 11 bases. The CDR3 runs to 14 residues. The CDR3 reads CASSSDINSYEQYF. In DNA, the CDR3 is TGTGCCAGTAGTTCCGACATAAACTCCTACGAGCAGTACTTC. Filled out from reference TRBV19 and TRBJ2-7, the complete variable domain reads DGGITQSPKYLFRKEGQNVTLSCEQNLNHDAMYWYRQDPGQGLRLIYYSQIVNDFQKGDIAEGYSVSREKKESFPLTVTSAQKNPTAFYLCASSSDINSYEQYFGPGTRLTVT.

As concerns this clone: In the same sample, other DNA sequences code for this CDR3. The chain links TRBV18 to TRBJ2-3; 10 positions agree with TRBD2. Germline lookup yields CDR1 KGHSH and CDR2 LQKENI. This CDR3 is 15 amino acids long. V shed 3 bases and J 2 bases; nucleotides not matched to a gene: 2. The DNA for the CDR3 is TGTGCCAGCTCACCGCTAGCGGGGGACACAGATACGCAGTATTTT. Its protein product is CASSPLAGDTDTQYF.

This rearrangement joins TRBV18 to TRBJ1-1; tentative D call: TRBD1 (5 bases). V dropped 5 bases and J dropped 0 bases, with 7 bases sitting between them. CDR3 length: 13 residues. Germline loops: CDR1 KGHSH, CDR2 LQKENI. The CDR3: CASSDSLNTEAFF. In nucleotides, the CDR3 is TGTGCCAGCTCAGACAGCCTGAACACTGAAGCTTTCTTT.

The V gene is TRBV10-3, the J gene TRBJ2-2; D may match TRBD1 or TRBD2 (5 bases each). Trimming stripped 3 bases from V and 1 base from J, with 12 bases between. This CDR3 region has 16 residues. The germline V gene encodes CDR1 ENHRY and CDR2 SYGVKD. CDR3 region: CAISDIGERNTGELFF. CDR3 bases: TGTGCCATCAGTGATATAGGGGAGCGGAACACCGGGGAGCTGTTTTTT.

The rearrangement links TRBV24-1 to TRBJ2-3, with unresolved D. V was cut by 8 bases and J by 6 bases, with 14 bases left in between. The CDR3 has 13 amino acids. CDR1 is KGHDR, CDR2 SFDVKD, per germline. The CDR3 spells CATKAAPLDTQYF. The CDR3 DNA sequence: TGTGCCACCAAGGCCGCCCCGTTGGATACGCAGTATTTT.

The V call is TRBV6-6, the J call TRBJ1-2; unclear D gene. V dropped 3 bases and J dropped 4 bases, with 9 bases sitting between them. The germline CDR1 and CDR2 sequences are MNHNY and SVGAGI (reference sequence). The CDR3 covers 13 residues. The CDR3, as DNA: TGTGCCAGCAGTTATGAAATCTCCTATGGCTACACCTTC. This codes for CASSYEISYGYTF.

The rearrangement links TRBV5-4 to TRBJ1-1, with unresolved D. Germline values: CDR1 SGHNT, CDR2 YYREEE (reference sequence). The CDR3 totals 14 residues. Trimming cost V 4 bases and J 3 bases, with 13 bases left between them. The DNA of the CDR3 is TGTGCCAGCAGCGCACCCCCACGGGACACTGAAGCTTTCTTT. Amino acids: CASSAPPRDTEAFF.

The gene calls are TRBV5-1 and TRBJ2-1, with 12 bases lining up with TRBD2. Germline CDR1 reads SGHRS; CDR2 reads YFSETQ. Germline trimming cut 0 bases from V and 3 bases from J; bases unmatched to any gene: 4. The CDR3 loop spans 17 amino acids. The CDR3 reads CASSLGLAGVGYNEQFF. In nucleotides, the CDR3 is TGCGCCAGCAGCTTGGGACTAGCGGGAGTGGGCTACAATGAGCAGTTCTTC.

The chain couples TRBV9 to TRBJ2-1; 13 bases fit TRBD2. The germline gives CDR1 SGDLS, CDR2 YYNGEE. The CDR3 has 16 residues. V lost 2 bases to trimming and J lost 2 bases; unmatched junction nucleotides: 1. Written as DNA, the CDR3 is TGTGCCAGCAGCGTGGGGACTAGCGGGACCTACAATGAGCAGTTCTTC. As protein: CASSVGTSGTYNEQFF.

The rearrangement joins TRBV5-4 to TRBJ2-7, with 8 nucleotides matching TRBD2. Germline CDR1 and CDR2: SGHNT and YYREEE (reference sequence). V gave up 4 bases and J gave up 2 bases; unmatched junction bases: 5. The CDR3 totals 14 residues. This chain's CDR3 is CASSTPGLAYEQYF. The CDR3 bases are TGTGCCAGCAGCACCCCGGGACTAGCCTACGAGCAGTACTTC.

This clone turned up a few times. As DNA, the CDR3 is TGTGCCAGCAGCTTCGGGGGAGGGAGCTCCTATAATTCACCCCTCCACTTT. Protein: CASSFGGGSSYNSPLHF. The J gene is TRBJ1-6, the V gene TRBV5-8, with D maybe TRBD1 (5 bases). V lost 2 bases to trimming and J lost 0 bases, with 12 bases between them. Germline loops: CDR1 SGHTS, CDR2 YDEGEE. The CDR3 is made up of 17 amino acids.